This T cell receptor (beta chain) came from a study of blood T cell repertoires in COVID-19. For the study at large: The cDNA or gDNA used as material had been derived from T cells, B-cell-depleted T cells, or PBMCs.

The assay was immunoSEQ multiplex PCR, and TCRdb's table has in-frame clones only and misses some. This table has more than 95,000 clones, about nine tenths appearing once. The CDR3 length is 13 residues. V lost 3 bases and J 8 bases, leaving 13 bases between the germline ends. Germline CDR1 KGHDR, CDR2 SFDVKD. This clonotype originated in a woman older than 75 in a cohort sampled during active COVID-19. This chain joins TRBV24-1 and TRBJ2-7; D remains ambiguous. Sequencing was carried out using peripheral blood. The CDR3 is CATSDLYQVKQYF. The DNA of the CDR3 is TGTGCCACCAGTGATCTGTACCAGGTCAAGCAGTACTTC.